This TCR beta chain was sequenced for a study of Ad26.COV2.S vaccination and SARS-CoV-2 variants. Study information: Participant was drawn from the COV1001 Ad26.COV2.S trial arm.

The treatment is: some 20 received Ad26.COV2.S at low or high dose, single or two shots; several received placebo; per-sample allocation not given. Samples analyzed were those drawn on day 63 after the first vaccine or placebo injection. The germline V gene has CDR1 LNHDA and CDR2 SQIVND (reference sequence). The V end lost 5 bases, the J end lost 2 bases, and 8 bases lay between the germline ends. This CDR3 region has 13 residues. Clones were read by immunoSEQ multiplex PCR, and TCRdb kept only the in-frame ones, dropping some. The profile covers a few hundred thousand clones, with about 92% appearing a single time and over 1.5% taken by the ten largest.

V usage is TRBV19 and J usage is TRBJ2-3; D is unclear. The sample in question was peripheral blood, obtained in a trial of Ad26.COV2.S vaccine versus placebo. This TCR came from a person between 18 and 65 years old who received the Ad26.COV2.S COVID-19 vaccine or a placebo. In DNA form, the CDR3 reads TGTGCCAGTAGTTTACGGACCACAGATACGCAGTATTTT. It translates to CASSLRTTDTQYF. The variable domain in full, with the rest retrieved from reference TRBV19 and TRBJ2-3, is DGGITQSPKYLFRKEGQNVTLSCEQNLNHDAMYWYRQDPGQGLRLIYYSQIVNDFQKGDIAEGYSVSREKKESFPLTVTSAQKNPTAFYLCASSLRTTDTQYFGPGTRLTVL.